The 30 T cell receptor beta chains given below trace back to one sample, sequenced in a study of T-cell memory formation after mild COVID-19. Using its own MiXCR run on the 5' RACE reads, TCRdb lists one record per CDR3 protein. In the table there are hundreds of thousands of distinct CDR3 sequences, roughly 17% of which are singletons. Sample: PBMCs or a T cell subset sorted from them (not recorded which). Receptors were obtained from a man younger than 35 who had mild COVID-19 (a few samples of this study predate the infection). Cell type and time point are not known.

The V and J genes are TRBV10-3 and TRBJ2-7; D is perhaps TRBD1 (5 bases). Germline V gives CDR1 ENHRY, CDR2 SYGVKD. This CDR3 region has 15 residues. V was clipped by 4 bases and J by 0 bases, with 13 bases between them. The CDR3 here is CAISAGHPGSYEQYV. The CDR3 DNA reads TGTGCCATCAGTGCTGGACACCCAGGCTCCTACGAGCAGTACGTC.

J is TRBJ1-1 and V is TRBV11-2; 7 nucleotides align to TRBD1. With 5 bases clipped from V and 6 bases from J, the junction kept 3 bases outside the gene matches. In germline, CDR1 is SGHAT, CDR2 FQNNGV. CDR3 length equals 12 residues. CDR3 nucleotides: TGTGCCAGCAGCGACAGGGCCTCTGAAGCTTTCTTT. Protein: CASSDRASEAFF.

This clonotype was seen a handful of times. The rearrangement joins TRBV10-3 to TRBJ1-2; maybe TRBD1 (5 bases). Germline CDR1 is ENHRY and CDR2 is SYGVKD. V lost 0 bases, J lost 8 bases, and 10 bases lay in between. The CDR3 is 13 amino acids. The CDR3 reads CAISESGVGGYTF. The CDR3 nucleotides are TGTGCCATCAGTGAGTCAGGGGTAGGCGGCTACACCTTC.

V gene TRBV7-3 combines with J gene TRBJ2-2; no clear D. Germline CDR1 is SGHTA and CDR2 is FQGTGA. The CDR3 is 14 amino acids. Between the trimmed V and J ends, which lost 2 bases and 3 bases, there was a span of 7 bases. CDR3 bases: TGTGCCAGCAGCTTATGGGGTCACACCGGGGAGCTGTTTTTT. This sequence encodes CASSLWGHTGELFF.

This clonotype was seen repeatedly, ten times or more. The chain employs TRBV9 and TRBJ2-7; TRBD2 aligns across 8 bases. The CDR3 runs 14 residues. Germline trimming cut 0 bases from V and 9 bases from J; bases unmatched to any gene: 8. Germline CDR1 and CDR2: SGDLS and YYNGEE. The CDR3 DNA follows: TGTGCCAGCAGCGTAGATTCTGCGGGGGGTTTGCAGTACTTC. Translating gives CASSVDSAGGLQYF.

This chain connects TRBV24-1 to TRBJ1-5; D not certain. Germline assignment: CDR1 KGHDR and CDR2 SFDVKD. With 1 base removed from V and 4 bases from J, the gap between germline ends came to 10 bases. The CDR3 sequence is 15 residues long. The CDR3 reads CATSDLRGGNQPQHF. CDR3 DNA: TGTGCCACCAGTGATTTACGCGGAGGTAATCAGCCCCAGCATTTT.

This clonotype was recorded many times. The chain carries TRBV7-2 and TRBJ2-3, with D uncertain. V lost 1 base and J 1 base, leaving 6 bases between the germline ends. Per germline, CDR1 SGHTA and CDR2 FQGNSA. The CDR3 is 14 amino acids. CDR3 residues: CASSLGFGTDTQYF. CDR3 coding DNA: TGTGCCAGCAGCTTAGGTTTTGGCACAGATACGCAGTATTTT.

The V gene is TRBV30, the J gene TRBJ1-2; 8 bases map to TRBD1. J gave up 5 bases and V 0 bases, and 5 bases lay outside the gene matches. Germline CDR1 reads GTSNPN; CDR2 reads SVGIG (reference sequence). CDR3 length equals 14 residues. The CDR3 DNA is TGTGCCTGGAGTGTGGACAGGGAGGCATATGGCTACACCTTC. Amino acid sequence: CAWSVDREAYGYTF.

The V call is TRBV5-1, the J call TRBJ1-4; D is unclear. CDR1 and CDR2 from the germline V gene are SGHRS and YFSETQ. V was shortened by 0 bases and J by 0 bases, with 6 bases between the two germline ends. The CDR3 totals 15 residues. For the CDR3, the DNA is TGCGCCAGCAGCTTGGTTGGTCCAACTAATGAAAAACTGTTTTTT. Translating gives CASSLVGPTNEKLFF.

This clonotype turned up a few times. This chain links TRBV10-1 with TRBJ2-3; tentatively, D is TRBD1 (6 bases). The CDR3 has 16 amino acids. Germline V gene sequence: CDR1 WNHNN, CDR2 SYGVQD (reference sequence). Trimming removed 0 bases from V and 0 bases from J, with 10 bases in between. CDR3 region: CASSESGTPSTDTQYF. The CDR3 bases are TGCGCCAGCAGTGAGTCAGGGACACCGAGCACAGATACGCAGTATTTT.

V gene TRBV6-2 or TRBV6-3 combines with J gene TRBJ1-1; no clear D. Looked up from germline, CDR1 is MNHEY and CDR2 is SVGEGT. Between the trimmed V and J ends, which lost 5 bases and 6 bases, there was a span of 10 bases. The CDR3 covers 12 residues. The CDR3, as DNA: TGTGCCAGCAGTCGTGGGTTCGCTGAAGCTTTCTTT. It translates to CASSRGFAEAFF.

This clonotype was seen more than once but under ten times. The rearrangement joins TRBV12-3 or TRBV12-4 to TRBJ2-3; D gene unclear. Trimming removed 6 bases at V and 2 bases at J, with 15 bases between. The CDR3 is 15 residues long. The CDR3 sequence: CASSRPTLPTDTQYF. Here the CDR3 DNA reads TGTGCCAGCAGCCGTCCCACACTACCCACAGATACGCAGTATTTT.

The chain couples TRBV4-2 to TRBJ1-1, with D possibly TRBD1 on 5 matching bases. Trimming took 3 bases from V and 1 from J, leaving 12 bases between them. Germline V gene data show CDR1 as LGHNA and CDR2 as YNFKEQ. This CDR3 spans 15 amino acids. The CDR3 spells CASSHGDASNTEAFF. Here the CDR3 DNA reads TGTGCCAGCAGCCATGGGGACGCTTCGAACACTGAAGCTTTCTTT.

The chain combines TRBV7-9 with TRBJ1-1, with 7 bases matching TRBD1. Germline V gene data show CDR1 as SEHNR and CDR2 as FQNEAQ (reference sequence). V lost 7 bases to trimming and J lost 6 bases; unmatched junction nucleotides: 8. The CDR3 has 13 amino acids. CDR3 amino acids: CASTSTGWPEAFF. CDR3 bases: TGTGCCAGCACCTCGACAGGGTGGCCTGAAGCTTTCTTT.

The chain combines TRBV10-2 with TRBJ2-1, with 10 bases lining up with TRBD1. Germline V CDR1 and CDR2: WSHSY, SAAADI. The CDR3 contains 15 residues. J was trimmed by 3 bases and V by 2 bases; bases with no gene match: 1. The CDR3 nucleotides read TGCGCCAGCAGTGAGCGGACAGGGGGCTACAATGAGCAGTTCTTC. Translated: CASSERTGGYNEQFF.

This clonotype was detected a few times. This chain connects TRBV20-1 to TRBJ2-3; TRBD2 might be the D (6 bases). The CDR3 loop spans 14 amino acids. The germline V gene has CDR1 DFQATT and CDR2 SNEGSKA (reference sequence). Trimming cost V 5 bases and J 5 bases, with 17 bases left between them. CDR3 DNA: TGCAGTGCTCCACGGCAGCGGGCGGGAGATACGCAGTATTTT. As protein: CSAPRQRAGDTQYF.

The table lists this clonotype with a few counts. The chain employs TRBV7-2 and TRBJ2-5, with D possibly being TRBD1 (6 bases). This CDR3 contains 15 residues. Germline assignment: CDR1 SGHTA and CDR2 FQGNSA. V gave up 2 bases and J gave up 4 bases, with 14 bases separating them. CDR3 sequence reads: CASSLQGTLLETQYF. The CDR3 coding sequence is TGTGCCAGCAGCTTACAAGGGACACTATTAGAGACCCAGTACTTC.

The V gene is TRBV5-1, the J gene TRBJ2-1; 7 bases fit TRBD1. Germline CDR1 and CDR2: SGHRS and YFSETQ. Unmatched junction bases numbered 6, after V lost 6 bases and J lost 3 bases. The CDR3 has 14 residues. The DNA of the CDR3 is TGCGCCAGCACCCTGGGGGACAGCTACAATGAGCAGTTCTTC. Translating it yields CASTLGDSYNEQFF.

This clonotype was seen more than once but under ten times. This rearrangement joins TRBV5-1 to TRBJ2-5; tentatively, D is TRBD1 (5 bases). Germline CDR1 is SGHRS and CDR2 is YFSETQ. V was pared by 2 bases and J by 2 bases, with 10 bases between. CDR3 size: 14 residues. The CDR3 sequence is CASSFYKGQETQYF. The CDR3, as DNA: TGCGCCAGCAGCTTCTATAAGGGGCAAGAGACCCAGTACTTC.

The chain joins TRBV9 to TRBJ2-3, with TRBD1 as a possible D gene (5 bases). Germline CDR1 and CDR2: SGDLS and YYNGEE. CDR3 length equals 15 residues. With 1 base removed from V and 3 bases from J, the gap between germline ends came to 12 bases. CDR3 in amino acids: CASSVLSGITDTQYF. Written as DNA, the CDR3 is TGTGCCAGCAGCGTATTGTCAGGGATTACAGATACGCAGTATTTT.

In its sample, this clonotype was seen a few times. The V call is TRBV7-2, the J call TRBJ1-1; 7 positions match TRBD1. With V trimmed by 5 bases and J by 3 bases, 6 bases remained unmatched. The CDR3 sequence is 14 residues long. Germline V gene data show CDR1 as SGHTA and CDR2 as FQGNSA. The CDR3 sequence is CASSTDRVDTEAFF. The CDR3 DNA reads as TGTGCCAGCAGCACAGACAGGGTTGACACTGAAGCTTTCTTT.

The chain joins TRBV4-1 to TRBJ2-7, with D perhaps matching TRBD1 or TRBD2 (5 bases each). The ends were cut back, 4 bases at V and 3 bases at J, with 13 bases in the middle. The CDR3 covers 14 residues. Germline CDR1 and CDR2: MGHRA and YSYEKL. CDR3 bases: TGCGCCAGCAGCCCCGCTGAGGGGAGCTACGAGCAGTACTTC. Protein sequence: CASSPAEGSYEQYF.

The CDR3 bases are TGTGCCAGCAGTTACCAGACTAGCAGCGTTCGGTACTTC. It is translated as CASSYQTSSVRYF. V and J are TRBV6-5 and TRBJ2-7, with TRBD2 identical over 7 bases. The CDR3 spans 13 residues. Germline lookup yields CDR1 MNHEY and CDR2 SVGAGI. The V segment lost 2 bases and the J segment 12 bases; nucleotides outside the gene matches: 10.

This chain connects TRBV20-1 to TRBJ1-4, with D unclear. With 0 bases removed from V and 3 bases from J, the gap between germline ends came to 11 bases. The CDR3 contains 15 residues. Germline loops: CDR1 DFQATT, CDR2 SNEGSKA (reference sequence). In DNA, the CDR3 is TGCAGTGCTAGAGATCTCGGTGCGTCTAATGAAAAACTGTTTTTT. Residues: CSARDLGASNEKLFF.

This clonotype turned up a few times. The chain recombines TRBV24-1 with TRBJ2-1, with TRBD1 identical over 9 bases. The V gene's germline CDR1 is KGHDR and CDR2 SFDVKD. J lost 4 bases, V lost 3 bases, and 3 bases had no gene match. The CDR3 sequence is 15 residues long. This CDR3 reads CATSDPGQGYNEQFF. In DNA form, the CDR3 reads TGTGCCACCAGTGATCCGGGACAGGGTTACAATGAGCAGTTCTTC.

In its sample, this clonotype was seen a few times. The V gene is TRBV5-1, the J gene TRBJ1-2; D is uncertain. Germline assignment: CDR1 SGHRS and CDR2 YFSETQ. The CDR3 spans 13 residues. V lost 4 bases to trimming and J lost 8 bases, with 15 bases between them. The CDR3 DNA is TGCGCCAGCAGCCAGAGCATTCCCAGAGGCTACACCTTC. It specifies CASSQSIPRGYTF.

The chain uses TRBV12-3 or TRBV12-4 and TRBJ2-5; D gene uncertain. This CDR3 spans 14 amino acids. V dropped 8 bases and J dropped 1 base, with 14 bases sitting between them. Here the CDR3 reads CASGPHWGQETQYF. The CDR3 DNA follows: TGTGCCAGCGGCCCTCATTGGGGCCAAGAGACCCAGTACTTC.

In this sample, this clonotype turned up a few times. The chain links TRBV7-2 to TRBJ1-6; D uncertain. With 5 bases removed from V and 7 bases from J, the gap between germline ends came to 9 bases. The CDR3 length is 13 residues. Germline CDR1 is SGHTA and CDR2 is FQGNSA. CDR3 protein: CASSPNRNSPLHF. The CDR3 DNA is TGTGCCAGCAGCCCGAACAGAAATTCACCCCTCCACTTT. The whole variable domain, remainder taken from reference TRBV7-2 and TRBJ1-6, is GAGVSQSPSNKVTEKGKDVELRCDPISGHTALYWYRQSLGQGLEFLIYFQGNSAPDKSGLPSDRFSAERTGGSVSTLTIQRTQQEDSAVYLCASSPNRNSPLHFGNGTRLTVT.

This clonotype was seen a single time. The V and J genes are TRBV29-1 and TRBJ1-1; D possibly corresponds to TRBD1 (6 bases). Trimming shortened V by 7 bases and J by 1 base, and 10 bases separated the two germline ends. From germline, CDR1 is SQVTM and CDR2 ANQGSEA. The CDR3 length is 12 residues. The CDR3 sequence: CSGMTGNTEAFF. CDR3 bases: TGCAGCGGCATGACAGGGAACACTGAAGCTTTCTTT.

The sample holds a few counts of this clonotype. The chain is built from TRBV6-2 or TRBV6-3 and TRBJ1-5; D is ambiguous. The CDR3 spans 14 residues. Germline loops: CDR1 MNHEY, CDR2 SVGEGT. Trimming took 8 bases from V and 5 from J, leaving 16 bases between them. CDR3 coding DNA: TGTGCCAGCCCGGATGCGGCCCCCCATCAGCCCCAGCATTTT. Its translation: CASPDAAPHQPQHF.